This T cell receptor (beta chain) comes out of a study of blood T cell repertoires in COVID-19 (TCRdb year 2020). In terms of the full investigation: Samples from collaborators originated in the United States, Italy and Spain and spanned both the acute and convalescent phases of COVID-19. The material from the prospective study consisted of cDNA or gDNA derived from T cells, B-cell-depleted T cells, or PBMCs. Subjects who had been exposed to COVID-19, were actively infected with it, or had recovered from it provided the deeply sampled blood TCRbeta repertoires that made up the dataset. The repertoires were released in a freely available public database meant as a resource for research on the immune response to SARS-CoV-2. The samples were drawn from the first 160 participants of the ongoing ImmuneRACE study and from about 1,200 subjects provided by 6 global collaborators. Sample metadata almost always included a de-identified subject ID, COVID-19 status, age in years and sex. Where available, HLA class I and class II types were obtained from metadata supplied by the sample provider rather than from assay-based typing. Points the paper makes about the study in general: How much clinical and demographic metadata was included differed by source and by participant, and the metadata was provided uncurated.

TCRbeta CDR3 regions were amplified from genomic DNA using the immunoSEQ Assay, a bias-controlled multiplex PCR. Concerning the study's data processing: The number of nucleated cells in each sample was estimated by amplification of reference gene primers within the assay. Sequence reads were collapsed and filtered to measure the absolute abundance of every unique TCRbeta CDR3 rearrangement. For each sample, productive Simpson clonality was calculated by taking the square root of Simpson's diversity index across productive rearrangements. Not all clones reach the TCRdb copy of this immuneACCESS table, which keeps in-frame sequences only. Checked studies attribute under half of the gap to unresolved V genes and leave the rest unexplained. The D gene and trimming were derived from the DNA, and the V and J assignments and clone size from that table. Counted in this sample were some 18,000 clones; almost 90% of them appeared once. The top ten hold approximately 10% of the sample.

Via the germline V gene, CDR1 is ENHRY and CDR2 SYGVKD. Compared with germline, V lacks 0 bases and J lacks 4 bases; bases without a gene match: 5. The CDR3 runs 15 amino acids, cysteine and phenylalanine included. The read is trimmed to its CDR3 DNA, 45 bases read in frame from base 1. Collaborating institutions collected whole blood in K2EDTA tubes following their own protocols. For TCRbeta analysis, collaborator samples were shipped as frozen whole blood, as isolated PBMCs, or as DNA extracted from either sample type. In the case of this clone: There is no known antigen for this receptor. The input lacks base qualities; no much larger clone sits a single base away.

The receptor comes from a human donor in a cohort sampled during active COVID-19. Sample: peripheral blood. The chain couples TRBV10-3 to TRBJ1-1, with 7 middle bases fitting TRBD1. The nucleotide sequence reads TGTGCCATCAGTGAGTCGACAGGGATCGGCACTGAAGCTTTCTTT. Translation gives CAISESTGIGTEAFF.